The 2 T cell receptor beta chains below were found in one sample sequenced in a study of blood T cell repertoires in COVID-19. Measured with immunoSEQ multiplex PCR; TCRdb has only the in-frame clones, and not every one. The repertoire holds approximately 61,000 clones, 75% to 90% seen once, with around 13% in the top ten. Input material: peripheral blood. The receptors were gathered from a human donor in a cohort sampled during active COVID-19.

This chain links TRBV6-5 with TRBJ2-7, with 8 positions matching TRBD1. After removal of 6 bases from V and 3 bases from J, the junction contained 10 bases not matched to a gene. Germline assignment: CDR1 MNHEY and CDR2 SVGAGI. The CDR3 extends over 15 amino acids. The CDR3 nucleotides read TGTGCCAGCAGCCGATACAAGACAGGGGTCTACGAGCAGTACTTC. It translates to CASSRYKTGVYEQYF.

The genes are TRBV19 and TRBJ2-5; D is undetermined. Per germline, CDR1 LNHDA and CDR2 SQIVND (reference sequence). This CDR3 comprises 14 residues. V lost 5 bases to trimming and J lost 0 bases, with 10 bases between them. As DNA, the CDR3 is TGTGCCAGTAGTGTCCCCAGGTACCAAGAGACCCAGTACTTC. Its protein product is CASSVPRYQETQYF.